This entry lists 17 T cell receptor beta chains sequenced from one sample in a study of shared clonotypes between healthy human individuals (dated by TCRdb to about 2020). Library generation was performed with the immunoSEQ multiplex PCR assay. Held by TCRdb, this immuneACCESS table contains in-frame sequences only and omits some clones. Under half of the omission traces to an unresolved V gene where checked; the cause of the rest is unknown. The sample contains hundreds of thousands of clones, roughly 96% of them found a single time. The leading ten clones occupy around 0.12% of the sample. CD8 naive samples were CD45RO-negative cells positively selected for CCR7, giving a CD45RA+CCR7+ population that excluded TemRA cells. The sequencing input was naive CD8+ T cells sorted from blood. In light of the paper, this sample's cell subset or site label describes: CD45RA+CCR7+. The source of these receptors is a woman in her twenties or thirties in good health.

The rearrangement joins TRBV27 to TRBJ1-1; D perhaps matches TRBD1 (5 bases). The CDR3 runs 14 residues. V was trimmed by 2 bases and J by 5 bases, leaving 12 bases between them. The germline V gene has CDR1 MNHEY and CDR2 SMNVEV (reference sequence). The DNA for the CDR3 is TGTGCCAGCAGTTTAGGGGCGCCGGATACTGAAGCTTTCTTT. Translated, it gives CASSLGAPDTEAFF.

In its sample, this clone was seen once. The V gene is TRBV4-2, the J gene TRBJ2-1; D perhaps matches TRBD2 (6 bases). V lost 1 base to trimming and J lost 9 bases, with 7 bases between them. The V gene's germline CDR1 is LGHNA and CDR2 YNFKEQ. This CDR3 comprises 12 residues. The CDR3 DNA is TGTGCCAGCAGCCAAGCTAGCGTTGAGCAGTTCTTC. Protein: CASSQASVEQFF.

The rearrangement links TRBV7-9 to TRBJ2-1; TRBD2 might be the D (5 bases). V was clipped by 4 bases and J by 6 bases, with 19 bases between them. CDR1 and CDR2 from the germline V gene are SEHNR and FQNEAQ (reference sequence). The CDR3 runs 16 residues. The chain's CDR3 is CASSSSSLLLRNEQFF. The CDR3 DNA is TGTGCCAGCAGCTCCTCTAGCCTCCTCCTCCGCAATGAGCAGTTCTTC.

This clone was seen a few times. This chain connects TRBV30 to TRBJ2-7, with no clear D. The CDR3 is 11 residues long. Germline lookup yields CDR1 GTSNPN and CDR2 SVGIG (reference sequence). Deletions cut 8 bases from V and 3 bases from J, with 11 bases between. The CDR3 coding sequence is TGTGCCACGGGTACGGGCTACGAGCAGTACTTC. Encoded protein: CATGTGYEQYF.

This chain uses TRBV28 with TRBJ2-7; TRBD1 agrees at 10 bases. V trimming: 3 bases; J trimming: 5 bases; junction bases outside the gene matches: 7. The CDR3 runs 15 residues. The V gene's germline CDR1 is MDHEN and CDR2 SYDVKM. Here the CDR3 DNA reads TGTGCCAGCAGTTTCCTCCCCGGGACAGGGGACGAGCAGTACTTC. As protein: CASSFLPGTGDEQYF.

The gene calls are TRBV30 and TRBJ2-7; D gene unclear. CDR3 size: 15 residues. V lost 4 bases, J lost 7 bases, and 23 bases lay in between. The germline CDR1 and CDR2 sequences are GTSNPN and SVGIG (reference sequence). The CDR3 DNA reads TGTGCCTGGAACTACCCGACGGAAGACGAACGGGAGCAGTACTTC. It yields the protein CAWNYPTEDEREQYF.

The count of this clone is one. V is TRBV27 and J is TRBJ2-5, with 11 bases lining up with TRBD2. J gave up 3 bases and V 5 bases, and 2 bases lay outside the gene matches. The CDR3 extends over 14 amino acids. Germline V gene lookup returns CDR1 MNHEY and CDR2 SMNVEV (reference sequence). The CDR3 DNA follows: TGTGCCAGCAGTCCGGGACTAGCGGAAGAGACCCAGTACTTC. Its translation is CASSPGLAEETQYF.

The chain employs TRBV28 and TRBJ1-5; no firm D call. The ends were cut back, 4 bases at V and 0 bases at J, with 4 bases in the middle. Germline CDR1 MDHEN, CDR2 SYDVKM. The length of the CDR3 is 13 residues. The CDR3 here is CASSSFSNQPQHF. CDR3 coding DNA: TGTGCCAGCAGTTCCTTTAGCAATCAGCCCCAGCATTTT.

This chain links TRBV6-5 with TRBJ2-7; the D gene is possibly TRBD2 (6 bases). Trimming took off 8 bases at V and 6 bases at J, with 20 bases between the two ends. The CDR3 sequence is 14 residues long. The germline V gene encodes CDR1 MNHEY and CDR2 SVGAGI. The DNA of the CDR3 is TGTGCCAGCGGAGTAACCGACGGGGGAGGCGAGCAGTACTTC. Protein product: CASGVTDGGGEQYF.

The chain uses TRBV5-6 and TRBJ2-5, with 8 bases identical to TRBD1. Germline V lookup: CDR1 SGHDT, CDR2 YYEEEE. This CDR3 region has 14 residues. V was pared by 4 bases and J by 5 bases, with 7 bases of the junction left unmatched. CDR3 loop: CASSLGQGIETQYF. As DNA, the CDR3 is TGTGCCAGCAGCCTCGGACAGGGAATTGAGACCCAGTACTTC.

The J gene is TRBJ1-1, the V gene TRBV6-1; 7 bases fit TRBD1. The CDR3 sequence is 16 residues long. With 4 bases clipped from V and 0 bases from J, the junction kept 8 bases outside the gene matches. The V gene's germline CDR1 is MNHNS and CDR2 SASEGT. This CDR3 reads CASSGGTVVLNTEAFF. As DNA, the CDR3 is TGTGCCAGCAGTGGGGGGACAGTAGTATTGAACACTGAAGCTTTCTTT.

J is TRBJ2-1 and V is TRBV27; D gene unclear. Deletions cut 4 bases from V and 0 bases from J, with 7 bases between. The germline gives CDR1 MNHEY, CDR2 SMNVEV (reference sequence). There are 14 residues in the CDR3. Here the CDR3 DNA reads TGTGCCAGCAGTTCCGTAAGCTCCTACAATGAGCAGTTCTTC. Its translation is CASSSVSSYNEQFF.

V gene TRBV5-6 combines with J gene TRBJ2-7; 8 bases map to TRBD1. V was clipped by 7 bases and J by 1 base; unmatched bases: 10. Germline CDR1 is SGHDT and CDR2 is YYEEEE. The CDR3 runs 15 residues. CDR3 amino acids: CASSPWTGLSYEQYF. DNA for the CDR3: TGTGCCAGCTCACCGTGGACAGGGTTGTCCTACGAGCAGTACTTC.

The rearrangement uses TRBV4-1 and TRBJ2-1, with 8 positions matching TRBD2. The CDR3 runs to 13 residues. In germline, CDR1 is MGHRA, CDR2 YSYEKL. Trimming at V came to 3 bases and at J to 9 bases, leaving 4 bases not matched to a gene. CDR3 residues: CASSHREGFEQFF. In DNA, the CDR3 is TGCGCCAGCAGCCACCGGGAGGGCTTTGAGCAGTTCTTC.

CDR3 in DNA: TGTGCCAGCAGCGCCCCGGCGGACAGTTTATTGAATGAGCAGTTCTTC. It is translated as CASSAPADSLLNEQFF. V is TRBV7-6 and J is TRBJ2-1, with D perhaps matching TRBD1 (6 bases). V shed 5 bases and J shed 7 bases, with 21 bases lying between them. The CDR3 contains 16 residues. CDR1 and CDR2 (germline): SGHVS, FNYEAQ. The whole variable domain, filled in from reference TRBV7-6 and TRBJ2-1, reads GAGVSQSPRYKVTKRGQDVALRCDPISGHVSLYWYRQALGQGPEFLTYFNYEAQQDKSGLPNDRFSAERPEGSISTLTIQRTEQRDSAMYRCASSAPADSLLNEQFFGPGTRLTVL.

The CDR3 nucleotides read TGCGCCAGCAGCCAAGTGCTAACAGGGGCCAAGGGATCTGAAGCTTTCTTT. It specifies CASSQVLTGAKGSEAFF. The chain carries TRBV4-1 and TRBJ1-1; 7 bases line up with TRBD1. Per the germline V gene, CDR1 is MGHRA and CDR2 is YSYEKL. The junction had 14 bases not matched to a gene; V was cut back by 1 base and J by 6 bases. The CDR3 is 17 residues long.

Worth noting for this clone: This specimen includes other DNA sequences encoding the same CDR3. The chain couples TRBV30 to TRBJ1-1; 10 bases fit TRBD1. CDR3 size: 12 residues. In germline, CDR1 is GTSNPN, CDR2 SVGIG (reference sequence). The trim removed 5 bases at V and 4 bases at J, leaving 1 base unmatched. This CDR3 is CAWGQGGTEAFF. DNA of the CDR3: TGTGCCTGGGGACAGGGGGGCACTGAAGCTTTCTTT.